This TCR beta chain was sequenced during a study of blood T cell repertoires in COVID-19. Study information: Sample material is recorded as cDNA or gDNA derived from T cells, B-cell-depleted T cells, or PBMCs.

Sequencing was performed with immunoSEQ multiplex PCR; in TCRdb, only in-frame clones are kept and a portion is missing. The sample has more than 150,000 clones, over 80% seen once; the top ten hold less than 3%. Material for sequencing was peripheral blood. The clonotype was recovered from a woman aged 55-69 years with acute or convalescent COVID-19.

The CDR3 reads CAGGGAIEQFF. The CDR3 nucleotides are TGTGCCGGGGGAGGGGCAATTGAGCAGTTCTTC. The chain links TRBV28 to TRBJ2-1; 7 positions match TRBD2. CDR3 length equals 11 residues. Germline V gene data show CDR1 as MDHEN and CDR2 as SYDVKM. The J segment lost 9 bases and the V segment lost 11 bases, leaving 7 bases of the junction unmatched.